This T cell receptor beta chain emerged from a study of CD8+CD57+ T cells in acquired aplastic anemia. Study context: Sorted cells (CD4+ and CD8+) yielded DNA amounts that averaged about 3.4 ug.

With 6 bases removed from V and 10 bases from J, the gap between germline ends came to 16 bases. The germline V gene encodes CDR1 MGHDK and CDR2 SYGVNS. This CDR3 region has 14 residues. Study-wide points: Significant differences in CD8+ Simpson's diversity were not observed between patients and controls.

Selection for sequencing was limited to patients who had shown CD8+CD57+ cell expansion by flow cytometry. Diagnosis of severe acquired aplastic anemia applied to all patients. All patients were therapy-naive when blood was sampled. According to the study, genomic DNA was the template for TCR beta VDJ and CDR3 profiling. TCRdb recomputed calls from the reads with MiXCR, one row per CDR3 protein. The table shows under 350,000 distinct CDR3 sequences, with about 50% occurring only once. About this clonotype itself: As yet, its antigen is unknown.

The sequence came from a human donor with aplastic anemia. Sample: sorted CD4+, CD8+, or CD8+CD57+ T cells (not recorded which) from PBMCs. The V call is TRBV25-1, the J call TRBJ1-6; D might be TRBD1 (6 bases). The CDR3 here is CASRTGQQLSPLHF. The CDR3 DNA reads TGTGCCAGCAGAACCGGACAGCAACTCTCACCCCTCCACTTT.